This T cell receptor beta chain is drawn from a study of T cell responses to AZD1222 COVID-19 vaccine. Generated by immunoSEQ multiplex PCR, the TCRdb table keeps only in-frame clones and is missing some. The top ten clones hold approximately 5.1% of a sample with 150,000 to 170,000 clones, roughly nine tenths of them seen once. General observations from the study: Repertoire collection took place solely once the T cell response had peaked. Nearly half of the spike-specific TCRs reportedly recognize variant regions that carry no mutations.

V was cut by 8 bases and J by 3 bases, with 7 bases left in between. Germline CDR1 reads MRHNA; CDR2 reads SNTAGT. The CDR3 is made up of 12 amino acids. This clone was seen once. Its specificity is unknown. The receptor's source is an adult in good health. The sample in question was peripheral blood, obtained on day 0 of MenACWY control vaccination. The chain uses TRBV6-4 and TRBJ2-2; D ambiguous. CDR3 sequence (DNA): TGTGCCAGCGCGTCCTACACCGGGGAGCTGTTTTTT. This encodes CASASYTGELFF.